This is a list of T cell receptor beta chains from one sample in a study of PD-1 blockade in classical Hodgkin lymphoma. Produced via immunoSEQ multiplex PCR; TCRdb's table is partial and in-frame only. Among about 9,700 clones listed, 75% were seen once. Specimen: CD4+ T cells from blood, collected before the fourth cycle of nivolumab. Source of these receptors: a human donor with classical Hodgkin lymphoma. Both conserved end residues are part of each CDR3. Fields, in order: V gene, J gene, D gene, clone size, CDR3 DNA, CDR3 protein. A D gene is named only where the DNA matches it firmly. Clone size, where shown, is once, few, many, or a class for clones that have expanded.

V gene: TRBV28
J gene: TRBJ1-5
D gene: TRBD1
clone size: -
CDR3 DNA: TGTGCCAGCAGTTGGGGACAGGGGAGTAGCAATCAGCCCCAGCATTTT
CDR3 protein: CASSWGQGSSNQPQHF

V gene: TRBV2
J gene: TRBJ2-2
D gene: -
clone size: -
CDR3 DNA: TGTGCCAATGGGGCGGATACCGGGGAGCTGTTTTTT
CDR3 protein: CANGADTGELFF

V gene: TRBV28
J gene: TRBJ2-4
D gene: -
clone size: -
CDR3 DNA: TGTGCCAGCAGTCGTAATTTAGCCAAAAACATTCAGTACTTC
CDR3 protein: CASSRNLAKNIQYF

V gene: TRBV6-1
J gene: TRBJ1-5
D gene: -
clone size: -
CDR3 DNA: TGTGCCAGCAGTGAAGGAAACAGCCCCAATCAGCCCCAGCATTTT
CDR3 protein: CASSEGNSPNQPQHF

V gene: TRBV28
J gene: TRBJ2-2
D gene: TRBD1
clone size: -
CDR3 DNA: TGTGCCAGCCTCTCAGGGGGTAACACCGGGGAGCTGTTTTTT
CDR3 protein: CASLSGGNTGELFF

V gene: TRBV28
J gene: TRBJ1-5
D gene: -
clone size: -
CDR3 DNA: TGTGCCAGCAGTCCAAAAATCAGGGAGAATAGCAATCAGCCCCAGCATTTT
CDR3 protein: CASSPKIRENSNQPQHF

V gene: TRBV7-2
J gene: TRBJ1-2
D gene: TRBD1
clone size: few
CDR3 DNA: TGTGCCAGCAGCCTTGAGACAGGGGGCGGAACCTTC
CDR3 protein: CASSLETGGGTF

V gene: TRBV18
J gene: TRBJ1-6
D gene: -
clone size: few
CDR3 DNA: TGTGCCAGCTCGCGCCGTGGGGGTGGAGACAATAATTCACCCCTCCACTTT
CDR3 protein: CASSRRGGGDNNSPLHF

V gene: TRBV4-3
J gene: TRBJ2-3
D gene: TRBD2
clone size: -
CDR3 DNA: TGCGCCAGCAGCCAAGGGACTAGCGGGGTCCTTAGCACAGATACGCAGTATTTT
CDR3 protein: CASSQGTSGVLSTDTQYF

V gene: TRBV27
J gene: TRBJ2-5
D gene: TRBD1
clone size: once
CDR3 DNA: TGTGCCAGCAGTCGGGGACAGGGGGCGCCGGAGACCCAGTACTTC
CDR3 protein: CASSRGQGAPETQYF

V gene: TRBV19
J gene: TRBJ1-5
D gene: -
clone size: -
CDR3 DNA: TGTGCCAGTAGTTACGATATGAGCAATCAGCCCCAGCATTTT
CDR3 protein: CASSYDMSNQPQHF

V gene: TRBV18
J gene: TRBJ1-1
D gene: -
clone size: -
CDR3 DNA: TGTGCCAGCTCACCTGGGGGGGACACTGAAGCTTTCTTT
CDR3 protein: CASSPGGDTEAFF

V gene: TRBV10-2
J gene: TRBJ2-1
D gene: -
clone size: -
CDR3 DNA: TGCGCCAGCAGGGTGGGGGTAGCGGCCCGCTCCTACAATGAGCAGTTCTTC
CDR3 protein: CASRVGVAARSYNEQFF

V gene: TRBV5-4
J gene: TRBJ1-4
D gene: TRBD1
clone size: -
CDR3 DNA: TGTGCCAGCAGCATAGGACAGGGACTTAATGAAAAACTGTTTTTT
CDR3 protein: CASSIGQGLNEKLFF

V gene: TRBV7-2
J gene: TRBJ2-2
D gene: TRBD2
clone size: few
CDR3 DNA: TGTGCCAGCCCCTCGCCCCTAGCGGGGGGGCTCCACACCGGGGAGCTGTTTTTT
CDR3 protein: CASPSPLAGGLHTGELFF

V gene: TRBV30
J gene: TRBJ1-2
D gene: -
clone size: -
CDR3 DNA: TGTGCCTGGGGTACAGGGAATAACTATGGCTACACCTTC
CDR3 protein: CAWGTGNNYGYTF

V gene: TRBV5-1
J gene: TRBJ2-1
D gene: -
clone size: -
CDR3 DNA: TGCGCCAGCAAGGGTAGTAGCGGTAGCTCCTACAATGAGCAGTTCTTC
CDR3 protein: CASKGSSGSSYNEQFF

V gene: TRBV18
J gene: TRBJ1-5
D gene: -
clone size: -
CDR3 DNA: TGTGCCAGCTCACCGAAGGGCAATCAGCCCCAGCATTTT
CDR3 protein: CASSPKGNQPQHF

V gene: TRBV28
J gene: TRBJ2-5
D gene: TRBD2
clone size: -
CDR3 DNA: TGTGCCAGCAGTCGGGGGGGGCCTAGGGAGACCCAGTACTTC
CDR3 protein: CASSRGGPRETQYF

V gene: TRBV7-2
J gene: TRBJ2-2
D gene: TRBD1
clone size: -
CDR3 DNA: TGTGCCAGCAGCTGGGACAGGGGAGGCACCGGGGAGCTGTTTTTT
CDR3 protein: CASSWDRGGTGELFF

V gene: TRBV7-2
J gene: TRBJ2-7
D gene: TRBD1
clone size: -
CDR3 DNA: TGTGCCAGCAGCCCAAGACAGGGGGATCTAAGCGAGCAGTACTTC
CDR3 protein: CASSPRQGDLSEQYF

V gene: TRBV9
J gene: TRBJ2-5
D gene: TRBD2
clone size: -
CDR3 DNA: TGTGCCAGCAGCGCTGGAGCGGGGGGCCGGTACCAAGAGACCCAGTACTTC
CDR3 protein: CASSAGAGGRYQETQYF

V gene: TRBV5-5
J gene: TRBJ1-5
D gene: -
clone size: -
CDR3 DNA: TGTGCCAGCAGCCCCGGGAGGGCTAATGGTCAGCCCCAGCATTTT
CDR3 protein: CASSPGRANGQPQHF

V gene: TRBV7-2
J gene: TRBJ2-5
D gene: -
clone size: once
CDR3 DNA: TGTGCCAGCAGCTTAGTGGTATCGGCTAGCTCGGTTGAGACCCAGTACTTC
CDR3 protein: CASSLVVSASSVETQYF

V gene: TRBV6-4
J gene: TRBJ2-1
D gene: TRBD2
clone size: -
CDR3 DNA: TGTGCCAGCAGTGCTAGCGGGGGGGCCGATGAGCAGTTCTTC
CDR3 protein: CASSASGGADEQFF

V gene: TRBV6-6
J gene: TRBJ1-5
D gene: -
clone size: -
CDR3 DNA: TGTGCCAGCAGCCCGGACAGTAGCAATCAGCCCCAGCATTTT
CDR3 protein: CASSPDSSNQPQHF

V gene: TRBV5-6
J gene: TRBJ2-1
D gene: TRBD2
clone size: -
CDR3 DNA: TGTGCCAGCAGCTTGGAAGTGGCTAGCGGGTACAATGAGCAGTTCTTC
CDR3 protein: CASSLEVASGYNEQFF

V gene: TRBV27
J gene: TRBJ2-3
D gene: -
clone size: -
CDR3 DNA: TGTGCCAGCAGTTTCGGGCGGGGCCCAGCGGATACGCAGTATTTT
CDR3 protein: CASSFGRGPADTQYF

V gene: TRBV6-6
J gene: TRBJ1-5
D gene: TRBD1
clone size: -
CDR3 DNA: TGTGCCAGCAGCCACAGGACCAACAGGGGCCTGACGCCCCAGCATTTT
CDR3 protein: CASSHRTNRGLTPQHF

V gene: TRBV18
J gene: TRBJ1-1
D gene: -
clone size: few
CDR3 DNA: TGTGCCAGCTCCTCGACAGTGAACACTGAAGCTTTCTTT
CDR3 protein: CASSSTVNTEAFF

V gene: TRBV27
J gene: TRBJ2-7
D gene: TRBD1
clone size: -
CDR3 DNA: TGTGCCAGCAGTCGAACCGGGACAGGATCTAGTAGTTCCTACGAGCAGTACTTC
CDR3 protein: CASSRTGTGSSSSYEQYF

V gene: TRBV19
J gene: TRBJ2-5
D gene: -
clone size: -
CDR3 DNA: TGTGCCAGTAGTGGGACGGCGGGAGAGACCCAGTACTTC
CDR3 protein: CASSGTAGETQYF

V gene: TRBV5-6
J gene: TRBJ1-2
D gene: -
clone size: -
CDR3 DNA: TGTGCCAGCAGCTCCGGACAGTGGAGGTTCGCAACGTACTCGGGCTACACCTTC
CDR3 protein: CASSSGQWRFATYSGYTF

V gene: TRBV6-1
J gene: TRBJ1-3
D gene: TRBD1
clone size: -
CDR3 DNA: TGTGCCTGTCAACGGGACAGCTCTGGAAACACCATATATTTT
CDR3 protein: CACQRDSSGNTIYF

V gene: TRBV6-6
J gene: TRBJ1-6
D gene: -
clone size: -
CDR3 DNA: TGTGCCAGCTCGACAGTCTCACCCCCCCTCCACTTT
CDR3 protein: CASSTVSPPLHF

V gene: TRBV5-1
J gene: TRBJ1-5
D gene: TRBD1
clone size: -
CDR3 DNA: TGCGCCAGCAGCTTTGGGGACAGGAGCAATCAGCCCCAGCATTTT
CDR3 protein: CASSFGDRSNQPQHF

V gene: TRBV9
J gene: TRBJ2-7
D gene: -
clone size: few
CDR3 DNA: TGTGCCAGCAGCGTAGGGGACGTTTCCTACGAGCAGTACTTC
CDR3 protein: CASSVGDVSYEQYF

V gene: TRBV28
J gene: TRBJ2-3
D gene: TRBD2
clone size: -
CDR3 DNA: TGTGCCAGCAGCTTAAGACTCGATAGCGGGGGGAGCGCAGATACGCAGTATTTT
CDR3 protein: CASSLRLDSGGSADTQYF

V gene: TRBV11-2
J gene: TRBJ2-3
D gene: -
clone size: -
CDR3 DNA: TGTGCCAGCAGCGTGACAGGGACTGTTGCGGTGGCAGATACGCAGTATTTT
CDR3 protein: CASSVTGTVAVADTQYF

V gene: TRBV5-1
J gene: TRBJ1-1
D gene: -
clone size: medium-sized
CDR3 DNA: TGCGCCAGCAGCTTAACAGGACTCGAGAACACTGAAGCTTTCTTT
CDR3 protein: CASSLTGLENTEAFF